This T cell receptor (beta chain) is drawn from a study of cytomegalovirus exposure and HLA in healthy donors. This clone has a handful of counts. Its antigen is not known. General study points: A highly shared variant cluster was judged a likely technical artifact. The study found most TCR sequences rare, yet found some public TCRs in many donors. A later analysis associated 16,951 TCR beta sequences with HLA alleles at a 0.05 false discovery rate.

Amplification used 60 Vbeta primers and 13 Jbeta primers. Sequencing used immunoSEQ multiplex PCR; TCRdb keeps in-frame clones, though not all of them. The sample includes fewer than 250,000 clones, 83% of them seen just once. The sample comprised PBMCs. This receptor was identified in a girl between 5 and 17 years old in good health and CMV-seronegative.

The CDR3 spells CASSETGPEAFF. Written as DNA, the CDR3 is TGTGCCAGTAGTGAGACAGGGCCTGAAGCTTTCTTT. The gene calls are TRBV19 and TRBJ1-1; 7 nucleotides line up with TRBD1. Germline-derived CDR1 and CDR2 are LNHDA and SQIVND (reference sequence). J gave up 6 bases and V 5 bases, and 3 bases lay outside the gene matches. CDR3 size: 12 residues. Variable domain in full (rest from reference TRBV19 and TRBJ1-1): DGGITQSPKYLFRKEGQNVTLSCEQNLNHDAMYWYRQDPGQGLRLIYYSQIVNDFQKGDIAEGYSVSREKKESFPLTVTSAQKNPTAFYLCASSETGPEAFFGQGTRLTVV.